This TCR beta chain was recorded in a study of regulatory T cells in long-lasting Graves disease. The germline V gene has CDR1 SGDLS and CDR2 YYNGEE. The CDR3 extends over 15 amino acids. V dropped 6 bases and J dropped 4; count of bases not matched to a gene: 9. iRepertoire HTBI primers and Arm-PCR of CDR3 regions built TCR beta libraries. Using its own MiXCR run on the multiplex PCR reads, TCRdb lists one record per CDR3 protein. There are 400,000 to 550,000 distinct CDR3 sequences in the sample; 15% occur only once, and around 17% lies in the top ten. The time point here: newly diagnosed GD, antithyroid drugs for less than 3 months. There was RNA extracted from PBMCs, and the TCR library was made from it. The data also belong to a second study, concerning T cells in Graves' hyperthyroidism and ophthalmopathy.

The V call is TRBV9, the J call TRBJ2-2, with TRBD2 matching over 7 bases. This clonotype was obtained from a woman younger than 45 with Graves disease. The sequencing here drew on peripheral blood mononuclear cells (PBMCs), taken at new diagnosis, from a patient treated with antithyroid drugs. CDR3 DNA sequence: TGTGCCAGCACCTCCCCCGGGACTACCACCGGGGAGCTGTTTTTT. Encoded protein: CASTSPGTTTGELFF.